This record looks at one T cell receptor (beta chain) sequence and its context. The sample comes from a study of blood T cell repertoires in COVID-19. Germline V gene data show CDR1 as SGHVS and CDR2 as FQNEAQ. V shed 6 bases and J shed 0 bases, with 3 bases lying between them. The CDR3 runs to 11 residues. Only in-frame clones appear in the TCRdb table, and some are missing; sequencing was by immunoSEQ multiplex PCR. The profile shows about 150,000 clones, 70% to 80% of them singletons. The chain recombines TRBV7-8 with TRBJ2-7; D gene uncertain. Sequenced input: peripheral blood. The receptor's source is a man between 45 and 60 years old with acute or convalescent COVID-19. The CDR3 region is CASSNSYEQYF. In DNA form, the CDR3 reads TGTGCCAGCAGTAACTCCTACGAGCAGTACTTC.